The 25 T cell receptor beta chains below were found in one sample sequenced in a study of T cells in Graves' hyperthyroidism and ophthalmopathy. RNA transcripts served as the template for amplifying TCR beta CDR3 regions. The HTBI primer set was used in a first-round RT-PCR of the TCR CDR3. TCRdb re-analysed the multiplex PCR reads in MiXCR, keeping a single row per CDR3 protein. The data hold a few hundred thousand distinct CDR3 sequences, with about 15% observed a single time. Sequences were obtained from blood. Receptor source: a woman aged 25-40 years with Graves' hyperthyroidism.

Worth noting for this clonotype: A much larger clone lies one base from this, so it may be a read error. The chain couples TRBV20-1 to TRBJ2-7; 10 bases fit TRBD1. The CDR3 loop spans 13 amino acids. The junction had 4 bases not matched to a gene; V was cut back by 6 bases and J by 2 bases. Germline V CDR1 and CDR2: DFQATT, SNEGSKA (reference sequence). The CDR3 nucleotides read TGCAGTGCCCGGACAGGGGGAACCTACGAGCAGTACTTC. It yields the protein CSARTGGTYEQYF.

This clonotype appeared many times. The V gene is TRBV24-1, the J gene TRBJ2-3, with D possibly being TRBD2 (6 bases). CDR1 and CDR2 from the germline V gene are KGHDR and SFDVKD. This CDR3 has 15 residues. V lost 1 base, J lost 5 bases, and 12 bases lay in between. This CDR3 is CATSDFGTSVDTQYF. CDR3 nucleotides: TGTGCCACCAGTGATTTTGGGACTTCAGTAGATACGCAGTATTTT.

Concerning this clonotype: Given a much more abundant clone one base away, this may be a read error. The conserved phenylalanine or tryptophan is not found at the CDR3 terminus, so this likely reflects a read error. This chain uses TRBV18 with TRBJ1-1, with D perhaps matching TRBD1 (6 bases). The CDR3 is made up of 13 amino acids. Germline CDR1 KGHSH, CDR2 LQKENI. V was pared by 2 bases and J by 6 bases, with 10 bases between. This CDR3 reads CASSPTGFAEAFL. The DNA for the CDR3 is TGTGCCAGCTCACCAACAGGGTTCGCTGAAGCTTTCCTT.

This clonotype was seen at least ten times. The genes are TRBV2 and TRBJ2-5; the D gene is possibly TRBD1 (6 bases). The CDR3 spans 15 residues. Per germline, CDR1 SNHLY and CDR2 FYNNEI. Between the trimmed V and J ends, which lost 3 bases and 5 bases, there was a span of 16 bases. The CDR3 here is CASSDPGEFWETQYF. In DNA form, the CDR3 reads TGTGCCAGCAGTGATCCAGGGGAATTTTGGGAGACCCAGTACTTC.

V is TRBV12-3 or TRBV12-4 and J is TRBJ1-2, with 10 bases that match TRBD1. This CDR3 spans 18 amino acids. After removal of 5 bases from V and 5 bases from J, the junction contained 17 bases not matched to a gene. As DNA, the CDR3 is TGTGCCAGCAGTCCCAACGCCCCCGGGACAGGGGATTTTTATGGCTACACCTTC. Translation: CASSPNAPGTGDFYGYTF.

The chain joins TRBV6-2 or TRBV6-3 to TRBJ1-2, with a weak D call TRBD1 (5 bases). The CDR3 sequence is 12 residues long. V dropped 4 bases and J dropped 5 bases, with 8 bases sitting between them. CDR1 is MNHEY, CDR2 SVGEGT, per germline. CDR3 bases: TGTGCCAGCAGTTGGGACGGTTATGGCTACACCTTC. Translated, it gives CASSWDGYGYTF.

J is TRBJ2-3 and V is TRBV5-1; TRBD2 matches at 12 bases. Germline values: CDR1 SGHRS, CDR2 YFSETQ. The length of the CDR3 is 16 residues. V lost 5 bases to trimming and J lost 6 bases; unmatched junction nucleotides: 10. The CDR3 sequence is CASRLAGGGRTDTQYF. CDR3 DNA: TGCGCCAGCAGACTAGCGGGAGGCGGGAGGACCGATACGCAGTATTTT. The full variable domain, completed using reference TRBV5-1 and TRBJ2-3, is KAGVTQTPRYLIKTRGQQVTLSCSPISGHRSVSWYQQTPGQGLQFLFEYFSETQRNKGNFPGRFSGRQFSNSRSEMNVSTLELGDSALYLCASRLAGGGRTDTQYFGPGTRLTVL.

V is TRBV29-1 and J is TRBJ2-1; 9 bases align to TRBD1. With V trimmed by 6 bases and J by 10 bases, 10 bases remained unmatched. Germline-derived CDR1 and CDR2 are SQVTM and ANQGSEA. The CDR3 runs to 13 residues. In DNA form, the CDR3 reads TGCAGCGTAGCAGAACAGGGGGCGGGCGAGCAGTTCTTC. It yields the protein CSVAEQGAGEQFF.

This clonotype appeared many times. The chain couples TRBV18 to TRBJ2-3; 11 positions agree with TRBD2. The ends lost 3 bases at V and 6 bases at J; junction bases unmatched: 5. The CDR3 spans 15 residues. Germline V gives CDR1 KGHSH, CDR2 LQKENI. CDR3 loop: CASSPGTSGADTQYF. In DNA, the CDR3 is TGTGCCAGCTCACCGGGGACTAGCGGCGCGGATACGCAGTATTTT.

The V and J genes are TRBV15 and TRBJ1-1; D remains unclear. Trimming left V 1 base short and J 1 base short, with 7 bases between. CDR3 length: 14 amino acids. From germline, CDR1 is LNHNV and CDR2 YYDKDF (reference sequence). This CDR3 reads CATSRGTQNTEAFF. CDR3 nucleotides: TGTGCCACCAGCAGAGGGACGCAGAACACTGAAGCTTTCTTT.

This clonotype appeared once. The CDR3 DNA is TGTGCCAGTAGCCCCGGGACAGGGGGGGTCGAGCAGTACTTC. Protein sequence: CASSPGTGGVEQYF. The chain is built from TRBV19 and TRBJ2-7; 11 bases match TRBD1. CDR1 is LNHDA, CDR2 SQIVND, per germline (reference sequence). The length of the CDR3 is 14 residues. J gave up 6 bases and V 6 bases, and 7 bases lay outside the gene matches.

The chain has TRBV19 and TRBJ2-3, with unresolved D. Trimming removed 3 bases at V and 6 bases at J, with 13 bases between. Germline CDR1 is LNHDA and CDR2 is SQIVND (reference sequence). The length of the CDR3 is 14 residues. CDR3 loop: CASSISGLWDTQYF. CDR3 nucleotide sequence: TGTGCCAGTAGTATTTCTGGATTGTGGGATACGCAGTATTTT.

The CDR3 nucleotides read TGCAGCGAGGTCCCGGGCAGTTCACATGAGCAGTACTTC. Protein product: CSEVPGSSHEQYF. This chain links TRBV29-1 with TRBJ2-7; D gene ambiguous. Trimming took 7 bases from V and 7 from J, leaving 20 bases between them. This CDR3 is built from 13 residues. The germline CDR1 and CDR2 sequences are SQVTM and ANQGSEA.

This clonotype occurred many times. This chain uses TRBV5-1 with TRBJ2-1; the match to TRBD1 covers 8 bases. With V trimmed by 2 bases and J by 6 bases, 7 bases remained unmatched. The CDR3 runs to 15 residues. From germline, CDR1 is SGHRS and CDR2 YFSETQ. CDR3 amino acids: CASSFSATGVNEQFF. CDR3 nucleotides: TGCGCCAGCAGCTTTTCCGCGACAGGGGTCAATGAGCAGTTCTTC.

This clonotype was recorded many times. V and J are TRBV11-1 and TRBJ2-5; D unclear. Germline V gene data show CDR1 as SGHAT and CDR2 as FQDESV (reference sequence). This CDR3 has 14 residues. V lost 5 bases and J lost 1, with 11 bases in between. The CDR3 protein is CASSPPVAQETQYF. In nucleotides, the CDR3 is TGTGCCAGCAGCCCTCCTGTGGCCCAAGAGACCCAGTACTTC.

This clonotype was seen ten or more times. V gene TRBV24-1 combines with J gene TRBJ1-2; D gene ambiguous. There are 14 residues in the CDR3. Trimming removed 2 bases from V and 4 bases from J, with 10 bases in between. In germline, CDR1 is KGHDR, CDR2 SFDVKD. The chain's CDR3 is CATSDSAALYGYTF. In DNA form, the CDR3 reads TGTGCCACCAGTGATTCAGCAGCCCTCTATGGCTACACCTTC.

This clonotype was seen many times. The gene calls are TRBV5-1 and TRBJ1-1; 9 nucleotides line up with TRBD1. From germline, CDR1 is SGHRS and CDR2 YFSETQ. V shed 4 bases and J 5 bases; nucleotides not matched to a gene: 6. The CDR3 has 14 residues. DNA of the CDR3: TGCGCCAGCAGCCAGGGACAGGGTGGTACTGAAGCTTTCTTT. As protein: CASSQGQGGTEAFF.

In this sample, this clonotype turned up many times. J is TRBJ2-5 and V is TRBV18; D may match TRBD1 or TRBD2 (7 bases each). Trimming cost V 8 bases and J 2 bases, with 15 bases left between them. Germline lookup yields CDR1 KGHSH and CDR2 LQKENI. The CDR3 spans 14 residues. The CDR3 bases are TGTGCCAGCAGTCCAGGGGGAGGGCAAGAGACCCAGTACTTC. As protein: CASSPGGGQETQYF.

The chain joins TRBV5-1 to TRBJ2-7; D is perhaps TRBD1 (5 bases). Trimming left V 0 bases short and J 3 bases short, with 10 bases between. Germline V gene data show CDR1 as SGHRS and CDR2 as YFSETQ. The CDR3 sequence is 14 residues long. CDR3 coding DNA: TGCGCCAGCAGCTTGGGGACAAAAATCTACGAGCAGTACTTC. As protein: CASSLGTKIYEQYF.

This clonotype was observed a handful of times. The chain employs TRBV6-2 or TRBV6-3 and TRBJ1-2; the D is unclear. Trimming shortened V by 1 base and J by 6 bases, and 9 bases separated the two germline ends. Germline loops: CDR1 MNHEY, CDR2 SVGEGT. CDR3 length: 13 amino acids. DNA for the CDR3: TGTGCCAGCAGTTACTTGGACCATAATGGCTACACCTTC. This translates into CASSYLDHNGYTF.

Turning to this clonotype: One end of the junction fails to match germline, which may point to a read error. CDR3 residues: CASSYDRVSGNTTYF. CDR3 in DNA: TGTGCCAGCAGCTACGACAGGGTTTCTGGAAACACCACATATTTT. The chain combines TRBV6-5 with TRBJ1-3, with TRBD1 identical over 7 bases. This CDR3 contains 15 residues. Germline V CDR1 and CDR2: MNHEY, SVGAGI.

This clonotype occurred a few times. J is TRBJ2-3 and V is TRBV30, with D unresolved. Germline CDR1 reads GTSNPN; CDR2 reads SVGIG (reference sequence). The V gene lost 0 bases and the J gene lost 3 bases, with 4 bases spanning the gap. CDR3 length equals 12 residues. The CDR3 protein is CAWSVETDTQYF. As DNA, the CDR3 is TGTGCCTGGAGTGTCGAGACAGATACGCAGTATTTT. Variable domain in full (rest from reference TRBV30 and TRBJ2-3): SQTIHQWPATLVQPVGSPLSLECTVEGTSNPNLYWYRQAAGRGLQLLFYSVGIGQISSEVPQNLSASRPQDRQFILSSKKLLLSDSGFYLCAWSVETDTQYFGPGTRLTVL.

In the case of this clonotype: The DNA is omitted, as the CDR3 cannot be located on it reliably, and the CDR3 follows TCRdb's listing. J is TRBJ2-5 and V is TRBV20-1; the D call of TRBD2 is as the table states it, not checked on the DNA. Germline V gene lookup returns CDR1 DFQATT and CDR2 SNEGSKA (reference sequence). Termini included, the CDR3 measures 17 amino acids. CDR3: CSARALSGSYFGETQYF.

V and J are TRBV7-2 and TRBJ2-7; D remains unclear. Germline V gives CDR1 SGHTA, CDR2 FQGNSA. The CDR3 loop spans 14 amino acids. Between the trimmed V and J ends, which lost 5 bases and 0 bases, there was a span of 11 bases. The CDR3 here is CASSRAPSSYEQYF. In nucleotides, the CDR3 is TGTGCCAGCAGCCGTGCTCCCAGCTCCTACGAGCAGTACTTC.

This clonotype was detected ten times or more. The chain is built from TRBV3-1 and TRBJ2-4; D unresolved. CDR1 is LGHDT and CDR2 is YNNKEL in the germline V gene (reference sequence). The V end was cut by 3 bases, the J end by 0 bases, with 12 bases between. The CDR3 totals 16 residues. The CDR3: CASSQDPQLAKNIQYF. DNA for the CDR3: TGTGCCAGCAGCCAGGACCCCCAACTAGCCAAAAACATTCAGTACTTC.